This record concerns one T cell receptor (beta chain) sequence. This record comes from a study of T cells in localized non-small cell lung cancer. Using immunoSEQ multiplex PCR, the repertoire was profiled, and TCRdb retains in-frame clones only, with some absent. The sample contains 2,600 or so clones, roughly 25% of which appear only once. This CDR3 spans 13 amino acids. V lost 6 bases and J 6 bases, leaving 14 bases between the germline ends. CDR1 and CDR2 from the germline V gene are MNHGY and SAAAGT. The chain is built from TRBV6-8 and TRBJ1-1; D may be TRBD1 (5 bases). The specimen was lung tumor tissue, collected before any cancer treatment. This clonotype was obtained from an older female donor with stage I lung adenocarcinoma. CDR3 protein: CASRPAMGAEAFF. In nucleotides, the CDR3 is TGTGCCAGCAGGCCGGCGATGGGGGCTGAAGCTTTCTTT.